This is a list of T cell receptor beta chains from one sample in a study of cytomegalovirus exposure and HLA in healthy donors. Profiling relied on immunoSEQ multiplex PCR, and the TCRdb table lists in-frame clones only, not all of them. The sample has around 150,000 clones, roughly three quarters seen once. Material: PBMCs. Source of these receptors: a male donor in good health and CMV-seronegative. The CDR3 runs from the conserved cysteine through the conserved F or W. D genes are given only for firm matches. Clone size appears in some rows only: once, few, many, or a class for an expanded clone.

>TRBJ2-1|NA|NA|TRBV6-6
CATAGLRGGEQFF
TGTGCCACCGCGGGGCTCCGGGGCGGTGAGCAGTTCTTC
>TRBJ1-1|few|NA|TRBV13
CASSWTDMNTEAFF
TGTGCCAGCAGCTGGACGGACATGAACACTGAAGCTTTCTTT
>TRBJ1-6|once|NA|TRBV4-3
CASSQDSTGNNSPLHF
TGCGCCAGCAGCCAAGATTCGACGGGGAACAATTCACCCCTCCACTTT
>TRBJ1-5|NA|NA|TRBV9
CASSPGEGRIGSPQHF
TGTGCCAGCAGCCCGGGGGAGGGCCGCATAGGAAGCCCCCAGCATTTT
>TRBJ2-5|NA|NA|TRBV14
CASSQSQGQETQYF
TGTGCCAGCAGCCAGTCACAGGGACAAGAGACCCAGTACTTC
>TRBJ2-7|NA|TRBD1|TRBV6-6
CASSYTRDRITEQYF
TGTGCCAGCAGTTACACCCGGGACAGGATAACCGAGCAGTACTTC
>TRBJ1-6|NA|NA|TRBV9
CASSVESDSPLHF
TGTGCCAGCAGCGTAGAGAGTGATTCACCCCTCCACTTT
>TRBJ2-1|NA|TRBD1|TRBV5-1
CASSYRTGDGEQFF
TGCGCCAGCAGCTACCGGACAGGGGATGGTGAGCAGTTCTTC
>TRBJ2-3|NA|TRBD2|TRBV6-5
CASSYPIAGGLNTQYF
TGTGCCAGCAGTTACCCGATAGCGGGGGGGTTGAATACGCAGTATTTT
>TRBJ2-1|NA|NA|TRBV18
CASSSTPRGYNEQFF
TGTGCCAGCTCATCGACGCCCAGGGGTTACAATGAGCAGTTCTTC
>TRBJ1-5|NA|NA|TRBV19
CAGGDRANQPQHF
TGTGCCGGGGGGGACCGGGCGAATCAGCCCCAGCATTTT
>TRBJ1-3|NA|NA|TRBV30
CAWSVTGSSGNTIYF
TGTGCCTGGAGTGTAACTGGGAGCTCTGGAAACACCATATATTTT
>TRBJ2-7|NA|NA|TRBV5-1
CASSLTDYEQYF
TGCGCCAGCAGCTTAACAGACTACGAGCAGTACTTC